These 13 T cell receptor beta chains came from one sample sequenced in a study of blood T cells in healthy people across ages. Then a second PCR, running roughly 7 to 11 cycles, was carried out with a sample-barcoded 5' primer and a J-beta primer mix. TCRdb independently ran MiXCR on the 5' RACE reads; one entry per CDR3 protein. The profile shows some 1,800,000 distinct CDR3 sequences, 35% to 50% of them singletons. The specimen was blood. Receptors were obtained from a human donor in good health.

This clonotype was observed a few times. The rearrangement links TRBV27 to TRBJ2-1; D not certain. The CDR3 spans 15 residues. Trimming removed 4 bases at V and 4 bases at J, with 14 bases between. From germline, CDR1 is MNHEY and CDR2 SMNVEV (reference sequence). DNA of the CDR3: TGTGCCAGCAGTTACGGATACGAGCCTTACAATGAGCAGTTCTTC. Translation: CASSYGYEPYNEQFF.

This clonotype was picked up a small number of times. This chain links TRBV27 with TRBJ2-3; TRBD1 matches 8 bases. With 3 bases clipped from V and 1 base from J, the junction kept 3 bases outside the gene matches. CDR1 and CDR2 from the germline V gene are MNHEY and SMNVEV (reference sequence). The length of the CDR3 is 15 residues. The CDR3 DNA reads TGTGCCAGCAGTTTCAGGGGGCTCGGCACAGATACGCAGTATTTT. This codes for CASSFRGLGTDTQYF.

This clonotype turned up a few times. V is TRBV6-6 and J is TRBJ2-1; TRBD2 agrees at 9 bases. Germline trimming cut 5 bases from V and 6 bases from J; bases unmatched to any gene: 8. Germline V gives CDR1 MNHNY, CDR2 SVGAGI (reference sequence). The CDR3 spans 15 residues. CDR3 sequence (DNA): TGTGCCAGCAGTCCTCCGGGACTAGCAAGCAATGAGCAGTTCTTC. It encodes CASSPPGLASNEQFF.

This clonotype has ten or more counts. The rearrangement joins TRBV4-2 to TRBJ2-7; 7 bases map to TRBD1. This CDR3 comprises 12 residues. Germline V lookup: CDR1 LGHNA, CDR2 YNFKEQ. The V and J ends lost 3 bases and 4 bases, in that order; junction bases with no gene match: 0. The chain's CDR3 is CASSQTGYEQYF. The CDR3 DNA reads TGTGCCAGCAGCCAGACAGGGTACGAGCAGTACTTC.

This chain links TRBV12-5 with TRBJ2-3, with 7 bases identical to TRBD2. J was trimmed by 6 bases and V by 0 bases; bases with no gene match: 15. The germline V gene encodes CDR1 LGHNT and CDR2 FRNRAP. The CDR3 spans 18 residues. The CDR3 region is CASGLVRDGGISSDTQYF. The DNA for the CDR3 is TGTGCTAGTGGTTTGGTAAGGGACGGGGGGATATCATCCGATACGCAGTATTTT.

The gene calls are TRBV15 and TRBJ1-1; no definite D call. The CDR3 consists of 15 residues. CDR1 and CDR2 (germline): LNHNV, YYDKDF (reference sequence). Deletions cut 3 bases from V and 1 base from J, with 12 bases between. This chain's CDR3 is CATSRAKPANTEAFF. As DNA, the CDR3 is TGTGCCACCAGCAGGGCAAAGCCCGCGAACACTGAAGCTTTCTTT. Complete variable domain (other parts from reference TRBV15 and TRBJ1-1): DAMVIQNPRYQVTQFGKPVTLSCSQTLNHNVMYWYQQKSSQAPKLLFHYYDKDFNNEADTPDNFQSRRPNTSFCFLDIRSPGLGDTAMYLCATSRAKPANTEAFFGQGTRLTVV.

This clonotype has only a few counts. The rearrangement joins TRBV7-2 to TRBJ1-2; 8 bases map to TRBD1. The V gene's germline CDR1 is SGHTA and CDR2 FQGNSA. Trimming removed 5 bases from V and 5 bases from J; junction bases left unmatched: 10. The CDR3 sequence is 15 residues long. The DNA of the CDR3 is TGTGCCAGCAGCCCTACAGGACAGGGAGCTTATGGCTACACCTTC. Protein: CASSPTGQGAYGYTF.

The table lists this clonotype with many counts. The chain combines TRBV7-2 with TRBJ2-1; 8 nucleotides align to TRBD1. The length of the CDR3 is 16 residues. Germline V gene lookup returns CDR1 SGHTA and CDR2 FQGNSA. The ends lost 2 bases at V and 5 bases at J; junction bases unmatched: 8. This CDR3 is CASSLQGAGTHNEQFF. The CDR3 region has the DNA TGTGCCAGCAGCTTACAGGGGGCGGGCACCCACAATGAGCAGTTCTTC. The complete variable domain, with remaining parts taken from reference TRBV7-2 and TRBJ2-1, reads GAGVSQSPSNKVTEKGKDVELRCDPISGHTALYWYRQSLGQGLEFLIYFQGNSAPDKSGLPSDRFSAERTGGSVSTLTIQRTQQEDSAVYLCASSLQGAGTHNEQFFGPGTRLTVL.

This clonotype showed up just a few times. The chain combines TRBV4-1 with TRBJ1-1; D is uncertain. Trimming took 3 bases from V and 6 from J, leaving 8 bases between them. This CDR3 region has 12 residues. The V gene's germline CDR1 is MGHRA and CDR2 YSYEKL. The CDR3 nucleotides are TGCGCCAGCAGCCATAAGCCCTCTGAAGCTTTCTTT. Translated: CASSHKPSEAFF.

This clonotype was seen a handful of times. The rearrangement links TRBV29-1 to TRBJ2-3, with D maybe TRBD2 (5 bases). The germline V gene has CDR1 SQVTM and CDR2 ANQGSEA. Trimming removed 7 bases from V and 0 bases from J, with 17 bases in between. The length of the CDR3 is 15 residues. CDR3 DNA sequence: TGCAGCGCCTTCGGGATTTATGCTAGCACAGATACGCAGTATTTT. It encodes CSAFGIYASTDTQYF.

This clonotype was observed a handful of times. This chain uses TRBV20-1 with TRBJ2-1; possibly TRBD2 for D (6 bases). V lost 3 bases, J lost 13 bases, and 28 bases lay in between. In germline, CDR1 is DFQATT, CDR2 SNEGSKA (reference sequence). CDR3 length: 16 amino acids. The CDR3 sequence: CSARTLAEPLLLDQFF. The DNA of the CDR3 is TGCAGTGCTAGGACCTTAGCGGAACCCCTATTGTTGGATCAGTTCTTC.

This clonotype occurred a few times. This chain joins TRBV20-1 and TRBJ2-1; 10 nucleotides align to TRBD1. The CDR3 totals 14 residues. With V trimmed by 5 bases and J by 4 bases, 5 bases remained unmatched. CDR1 and CDR2 from the germline V gene are DFQATT and SNEGSKA (reference sequence). CDR3: CSAEDRGLYNEQFF. The CDR3 DNA follows: TGCAGTGCTGAAGACAGGGGGCTGTACAATGAGCAGTTCTTC.

This clonotype appeared a few times. The chain links TRBV29-1 to TRBJ2-3; no clear D gene. This CDR3 comprises 14 residues. CDR1 and CDR2 from the germline V gene are SQVTM and ANQGSEA. The germline V and J ends were trimmed by 7 bases and 4 bases, with 18 bases remaining between them. The CDR3 protein is CSAWSMVEADTQYF. The CDR3 DNA is TGCAGCGCCTGGAGCATGGTAGAGGCAGATACGCAGTATTTT.